One and the same sample provided the 19 T cell receptor beta chains below, sequenced in a study of shared clonotypes between healthy human individuals. Libraries were prepared by immunoSEQ multiplex PCR; TCRdb keeps only in-frame clonotypes and omits some of them. Among about 580,000 clones listed, about 98% were seen once. As defined, naive CD8 cells were CD45RO-negative and positively selected for CCR7, with terminally differentiated effector memory CD45RA+ cells excluded. The sequenced material came from naive CD8+ T cells sorted from blood. The receptors stem from a man aged 25 to 45 in good health.

Notes on this clone: Other nucleotide sequences from this sample produce the same CDR3. The CDR3 sequence is CSVRQGGTGELFF. The DNA for the CDR3 is TGCAGCGTACGGCAGGGCGGCACCGGGGAGCTGTTTTTT. This chain links TRBV29-1 with TRBJ2-2, with D perhaps TRBD1 (5 bases). CDR1 is SQVTM, CDR2 ANQGSEA, per germline. This CDR3 is 13 amino acids long. V was shortened by 6 bases and J by 4 bases, with 12 bases between the two germline ends.

Worth noting for this clone: Germline and junction disagree at one end, which may indicate a read error. Other nucleotide sequences from this sample produce the same CDR3. The chain is built from TRBV9 and TRBJ2-1; TRBD2 matches at 8 bases. The CDR3 covers 15 residues. Germline V gene sequence: CDR1 SGDLS, CDR2 YYNGEE. This CDR3 is CASSVDAGGIAEQFF. The CDR3 DNA is TGTGCCAGCAGTGTAGATGCGGGAGGTATCGCTGAGCAGTTCTTC.

This sequence joins TRBV9 and TRBJ2-7; 9 positions match TRBD1. The CDR3 extends over 13 amino acids. J was trimmed by 2 bases and V by 4 bases; bases with no gene match: 1. The germline gives CDR1 SGDLS, CDR2 YYNGEE. The CDR3 nucleotides are TGTGCCAGCAGCCGGACAGGGGCCTACGAGCAGTACTTC. Its protein is CASSRTGAYEQYF.

This clone has only one observation. The chain links TRBV14 to TRBJ2-1, with 8 bases aligning to TRBD2. J was trimmed by 14 bases and V by 5 bases; bases with no gene match: 5. Germline CDR1 and CDR2: SGHDN and FVKESK. The CDR3 spans 11 residues. The CDR3 here is CASSAGTSEFF. For the CDR3, the DNA is TGTGCCAGCAGCGCCGGGACTAGTGAGTTCTTC.

The chain recombines TRBV12-5 with TRBJ1-1; D remains unclear. The CDR3 contains 13 residues. The germline V gene has CDR1 LGHNT and CDR2 FRNRAP. The V gene lost 5 bases and the J gene lost 1 base, with 8 bases spanning the gap. Here the CDR3 reads CASGPHPNTEAFF. In nucleotides, the CDR3 is TGTGCTAGTGGTCCACACCCGAACACTGAAGCTTTCTTT. The variable domain in full, with the rest retrieved from reference TRBV12-5 and TRBJ1-1, is DARVTQTPRHKVTEMGQEVTMRCQPILGHNTVFWYRQTMMQGLELLAYFRNRAPLDDSGMPKDRFSAEMPDATLATLKIQPSEPRDSAVYFCASGPHPNTEAFFGQGTRLTVV.

The CDR3 DNA reads TGTGCCAGCGGATACACCGGGGAGCTGTTTTTT. Translation gives CASGYTGELFF. This chain links TRBV9 with TRBJ2-2, with D hard to call. The germline V and J ends were trimmed by 7 bases and 3 bases, with 4 bases remaining between them. Germline lookup yields CDR1 SGDLS and CDR2 YYNGEE. CDR3 size: 11 residues.

The V gene is TRBV5-4, the J gene TRBJ2-1, with 12 bases lining up with TRBD2. The junction had 5 bases not matched to a gene; V was cut back by 3 bases and J by 10 bases. The CDR3 runs to 14 residues. The V gene's germline CDR1 is SGHNT and CDR2 YYREEE (reference sequence). CDR3 protein: CASSSTSGRKEQFF. DNA of the CDR3: TGTGCCAGCAGCTCGACTAGCGGGAGAAAGGAGCAGTTCTTC.

This chain connects TRBV2 to TRBJ2-7; unclear D gene. Germline V gene lookup returns CDR1 SNHLY and CDR2 FYNNEI. The CDR3 is 13 residues long. V gave up 6 bases and J gave up 7 bases, with 16 bases separating them. The CDR3 reads CASSTGRRVEQYF. As DNA, the CDR3 is TGTGCCAGCAGCACCGGGCGACGAGTGGAGCAGTACTTC.

The chain is built from TRBV9 and TRBJ2-1, with D maybe TRBD2 (6 bases). The CDR3 runs to 15 residues. Germline lookup yields CDR1 SGDLS and CDR2 YYNGEE. Trimming took off 4 bases at V and 10 bases at J, with 21 bases between the two ends. CDR3 nucleotides: TGTGCCAGCAGCCCCCGACGGAGGGACGGTGTGGAGCAGTTCTTC. Protein sequence: CASSPRRRDGVEQFF.

V is TRBV11-3 and J is TRBJ2-2; TRBD1 matches 9 bases. The CDR3 consists of 15 residues. From germline, CDR1 is SGHNT and CDR2 YENEEA. The junction had 4 bases not matched to a gene; V was cut back by 4 bases and J by 4 bases. The DNA for the CDR3 is TGTGCCAGCAGCTCCCGGACAGGGGTCACCGGGGAGCTGTTTTTT. Its protein product is CASSSRTGVTGELFF. The complete variable domain, with remaining parts taken from reference TRBV11-3 and TRBJ2-2, reads EAGVVQSPRYKIIEKKQPVAFWCNPISGHNTLYWYLQNLGQGPELLIRYENEEAVDDSQLPKDRFSAERLKGVDSTLKIQPAELGDSAVYLCASSSRTGVTGELFFGEGSRLTVL.

This sequence joins TRBV5-4 and TRBJ2-1; D gene uncertain. Germline V gene lookup returns CDR1 SGHNT and CDR2 YYREEE (reference sequence). Trimming shortened V by 3 bases and J by 11 bases, and 15 bases separated the two germline ends. The CDR3 runs 13 residues. The CDR3 bases are TGTGCCAGCAGCTCCGCCCCCGAGATAAAGCAGTTCTTC. Protein sequence: CASSSAPEIKQFF. Using reference TRBV5-4 and TRBJ2-1 for the parts outside the CDR3, the full variable domain is ETGVTQSPTHLIKTRGQQVTLRCSSQSGHNTVSWYQQALGQGPQFIFQYYREEENGRGNFPPRFSGLQFPNYSSELNVNALELDDSALYLCASSSAPEIKQFFGPGTRLTVL.

The CDR3 region has the DNA TGTGCCAGCAGCTTATCCCCCCGGCATGAGCAGTTCTTC. This codes for CASSLSPRHEQFF. The chain carries TRBV7-8 and TRBJ2-1; D is unresolved. Trimming shortened V by 2 bases and J by 8 bases, and 10 bases separated the two germline ends. CDR1 and CDR2 (germline): SGHVS, FQNEAQ. The CDR3 extends over 13 amino acids.

J is TRBJ2-1 and V is TRBV9; 7 bases line up with TRBD2. Germline assignment: CDR1 SGDLS and CDR2 YYNGEE. CDR3 length: 17 amino acids. V lost 3 bases to trimming and J lost 2 bases; unmatched junction nucleotides: 11. CDR3 coding DNA: TGTGCCAGCAGCGGCGTTCAAGGGAGCGGGACCTACAATGAGCAGTTCTTC. This gives the protein CASSGVQGSGTYNEQFF.

V usage is TRBV14 and J usage is TRBJ2-7; tentatively, D is TRBD2 (6 bases). This CDR3 is built from 15 residues. V was cut by 10 bases and J by 3 bases, with 22 bases left in between. Germline V CDR1 and CDR2: SGHDN, FVKESK. In DNA, the CDR3 is TGTGCCACCGCCGCCGCGGCGGGAACATACTACGAGCAGTACTTC. Translated: CATAAAAGTYYEQYF.

V usage is TRBV19 and J usage is TRBJ2-7, with 7 bases fitting TRBD2. This CDR3 spans 16 amino acids. CDR1 and CDR2 (germline): LNHDA, SQIVND (reference sequence). V lost 5 bases to trimming and J lost 5 bases; unmatched junction nucleotides: 15. CDR3 sequence reads: CASSARGEILHNEQYF. The CDR3 region has the DNA TGTGCCAGTAGTGCCCGGGGGGAGATCCTACACAACGAGCAGTACTTC.

CDR3 nucleotides: TGTGCCAGCAGTTTACGAGTATTATCCTACGAGCAGTACTTC. It yields the protein CASSLRVLSYEQYF. The chain employs TRBV28 and TRBJ2-7; no clear D. The length of the CDR3 is 14 residues. Per germline, CDR1 MDHEN and CDR2 SYDVKM. V lost 2 bases and J 1 base, leaving 9 bases between the germline ends.

The table lists this clone with a count of one. V and J are TRBV5-1 and TRBJ2-7; 7 bases fit TRBD2. CDR1 SGHRS and CDR2 YFSETQ come from the germline V gene. J was trimmed by 0 bases and V by 4 bases; bases with no gene match: 10. The CDR3 consists of 16 residues. The CDR3 region has the DNA TGCGCCAGCAGCCCGATTAGGCGGGAGCACTCCTACGAGCAGTACTTC. It specifies CASSPIRREHSYEQYF.

This chain connects TRBV7-9 to TRBJ2-7; 13 bases are a match to TRBD2. V was clipped by 3 bases and J by 3 bases; unmatched bases: 5. Germline V gives CDR1 SEHNR, CDR2 FQNEAQ (reference sequence). The CDR3 sequence is 16 residues long. CDR3 region: CASSFWTSGSLYEQYF. Written as DNA, the CDR3 is TGTGCCAGCAGCTTCTGGACTAGCGGGAGTCTCTACGAGCAGTACTTC. Full variable domain (remainder filled in from reference TRBV7-9 and TRBJ2-7): DTGVSQNPRHKITKRGQNVTFRCDPISEHNRLYWYRQTLGQGPEFLTYFQNEAQLEKSRLLSDRFSAERPKGSFSTLEIQRTEQGDSAMYLCASSFWTSGSLYEQYFGPGTRLTVT.

This sequence joins TRBV2 and TRBJ2-3; D is tentatively TRBD1 or TRBD2 (5 bases each). This CDR3 contains 15 residues. Trimming pared 8 bases from V and 6 bases from J, leaving 21 bases between. In germline, CDR1 is SNHLY, CDR2 FYNNEI. For the CDR3, the DNA is TGTGCCAGCCCCGCGGGCGTGGGGACCCCGGATACGCAGTATTTT. It is translated as CASPAGVGTPDTQYF.